The present TCR beta chain was sequenced within a study of blood T cell repertoires in COVID-19. Per germline, CDR1 SGHAT and CDR2 FQNNGV. Trimming cost V 3 bases and J 2 bases, with 19 bases left between them. The CDR3 has 18 residues. Under the authors' procedure: Nucleated cell number was recorded as an estimate derived from reference gene primer amplification. The method was immunoSEQ multiplex PCR; TCRdb's version includes in-frame clones alone and lacks a portion of them. V and J calls and clone size follow that table, whereas D and trimming were derived from the DNA. Of over 150,000 clones listed, 90% to 95% were seen once; the top ten hold approximately 0.56%.

Sequenced sample: peripheral blood. This receptor was obtained from a man between 45 and 60 years old with acute or convalescent COVID-19. The chain couples TRBV11-2 to TRBJ2-2; D may be TRBD2 (6 bases). The chain's CDR3 is CASSFAVGMGGNTGELFF. DNA of the CDR3: TGTGCCAGCAGCTTTGCGGTGGGGATGGGGGGTAACACCGGGGAGCTGTTTTTT.